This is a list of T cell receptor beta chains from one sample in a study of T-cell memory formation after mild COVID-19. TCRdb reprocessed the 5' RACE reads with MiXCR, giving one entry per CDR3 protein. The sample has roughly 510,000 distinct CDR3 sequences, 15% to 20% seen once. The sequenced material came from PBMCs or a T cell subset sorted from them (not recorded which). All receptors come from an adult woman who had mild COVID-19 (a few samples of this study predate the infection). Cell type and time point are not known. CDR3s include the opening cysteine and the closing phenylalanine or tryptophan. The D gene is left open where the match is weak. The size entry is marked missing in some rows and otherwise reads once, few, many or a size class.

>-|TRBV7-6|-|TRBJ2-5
CASSSEWGWRGELYF
TGTGCCAGCAGCTCCGAGTGGGGGTGGAGGGGAGAGTTGTACTTC
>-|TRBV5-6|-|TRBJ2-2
CASSISGGVDTGELFF
TGTGCCAGCAGCATCTCGGGGGGCGTGGACACCGGGGAGCTGTTTTTT
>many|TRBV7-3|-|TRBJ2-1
CASSPGTSNEQFF
TGTGCCAGCAGCCCCGGGACTTCCAATGAGCAGTTCTTC
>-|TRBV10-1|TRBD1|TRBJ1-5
CASSRDRISGPQHF
TGCGCCAGCAGCCGGGACAGGATATCGGGGCCCCAGCATTTT
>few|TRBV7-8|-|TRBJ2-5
CASSTRWGRGETQYF
TGTGCCAGCAGCACCCGTTGGGGCCGAGGGGAGACCCAGTACTTC
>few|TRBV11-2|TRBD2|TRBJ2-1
CASSPGLAGVGHNEQFF
TGTGCCAGCAGCCCGGGACTAGCGGGAGTGGGCCACAATGAGCAGTTCTTC
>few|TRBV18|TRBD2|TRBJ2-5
CASSRTSGGQETQYF
TGTGCCAGCTCACGGACTAGCGGAGGACAAGAGACCCAGTACTTC
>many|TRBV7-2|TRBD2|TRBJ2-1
CASGKALGGSNDEQFF
TGTGCCAGCGGCAAGGCCCTCGGCGGGAGTAACGATGAGCAGTTCTTC
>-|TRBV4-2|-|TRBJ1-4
CASSQDLLPLTNEKLFF
TGTGCCAGCAGCCAAGACTTGCTGCCACTGACTAATGAAAAACTGTTTTTT
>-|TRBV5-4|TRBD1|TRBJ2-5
CASSVGQQVYQETQYF
TGTGCCAGCAGCGTGGGACAGCAAGTGTACCAAGAGACCCAGTACTTC
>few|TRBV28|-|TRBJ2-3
CASSIPRIDTQYF
TGTGCCAGCAGTATCCCCAGAATAGATACGCAGTATTTT
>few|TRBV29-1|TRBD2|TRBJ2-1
CSVRGERSYNEQFF
TGCAGCGTTCGGGGGGAGCGCTCCTACAATGAGCAGTTCTTC
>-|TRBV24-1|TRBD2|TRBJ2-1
CAQWEGRGGNEQFF
TGTGCCCAGTGGGAGGGGAGGGGTGGAAATGAGCAGTTCTTC
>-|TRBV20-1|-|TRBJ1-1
CSASRNTEAFF
TGCAGTGCTAGTAGGAACACTGAAGCTTTCTTT
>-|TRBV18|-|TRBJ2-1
CASSLTYAGSDEQFF
TGTGCCAGCTCACTGACCTACGCGGGTAGCGATGAGCAGTTCTTC
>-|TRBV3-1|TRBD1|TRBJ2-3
CASSQTHGQGLRDTQYF
TGTGCCAGCAGCCAGACTCATGGACAGGGGTTGAGAGATACGCAGTATTTT
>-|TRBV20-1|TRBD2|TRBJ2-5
CSARGFSGGYQETQYF
TGCAGTGCTAGAGGGTTTAGCGGGGGGTACCAAGAGACCCAGTACTTC
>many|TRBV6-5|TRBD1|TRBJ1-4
CASRPTGRNEKLFF
TGTGCCAGCAGACCGACAGGGCGAAATGAAAAACTGTTTTTT
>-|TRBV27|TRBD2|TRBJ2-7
CAPLGRAEQYF
TGTGCCCCCCTGGGGAGGGCCGAGCAGTACTTC
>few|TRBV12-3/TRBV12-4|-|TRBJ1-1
CASTLWGTEAFF
TGTGCCAGCACCCTTTGGGGGACTGAGGCTTTCTTT
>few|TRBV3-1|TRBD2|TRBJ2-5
CASSLEGLGYGETQYF
TGTGCCAGCAGTTTAGAGGGACTAGGTTACGGAGAGACCCAGTACTTC
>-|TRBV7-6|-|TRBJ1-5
CASSRRGYQPQHF
TGTGCCAGCAGCCGTCGTGGATATCAGCCCCAGCATTTT
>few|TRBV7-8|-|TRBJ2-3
CASSPQWGASTDTQYF
TGTGCCAGCAGCCCTCAGTGGGGGGCTAGCACAGATACGCAGTATTTT
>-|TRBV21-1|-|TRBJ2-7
CASIPMNSYEQYF
TGTGCCAGCATCCCAATGAACTCCTACGAGCAGTACTTC
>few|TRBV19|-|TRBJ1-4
CASSARDTITTNEKLFF
TGTGCCAGTAGTGCCCGGGACACCATCACAACTAATGAAAAACTGTTTTTT
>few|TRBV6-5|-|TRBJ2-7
CASSYSSLNEQYF
TGTGCCAGCAGTTACTCGAGTCTCAACGAGCAGTACTTC
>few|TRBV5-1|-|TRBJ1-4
CASSFRHGGGDEKLFF
TGCGCCAGCAGCTTTCGACACGGAGGCGGGGATGAAAAACTGTTTTTT
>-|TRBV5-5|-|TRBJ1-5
CASSLMGGRSNQPQHF
TGTGCCAGCAGCCTCATGGGGGGTCGAAGCAATCAGCCCCAGCATTTT
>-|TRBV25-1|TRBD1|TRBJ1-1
CASSDTGGRNTEAFF
TGTGCCAGCAGTGATACAGGGGGGCGGAACACTGAAGCTTTCTTT
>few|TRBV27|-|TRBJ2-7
CASSPVAGPLEQYF
TGTGCCAGCAGTCCCGTGGCGGGGCCACTCGAGCAGTACTTC
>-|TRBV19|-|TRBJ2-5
CASSITPLRETQYF
TGTGCCAGTAGTATCACTCCTCTGAGGGAGACCCAGTACTTC
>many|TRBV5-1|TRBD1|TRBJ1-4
CASSSGQGREKLFF
TGCGCCAGCAGCTCGGGACAGGGACGCGAAAAACTGTTTTTT
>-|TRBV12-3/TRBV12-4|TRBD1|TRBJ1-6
CATRRTGGRDSPLHF
TGTGCCACCCGAAGGACAGGGGGCCGGGATTCACCCCTCCACTTT
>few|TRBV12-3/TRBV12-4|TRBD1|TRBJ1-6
CASSPRGTGNNSPLHF
TGTGCCAGCAGTCCCCGGGGGACAGGGAATAATTCACCCCTCCACTTT
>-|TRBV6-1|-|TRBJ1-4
CASSLLGQGHEKLFF
TGTGCCAGCAGCCTCCTGGGGCAGGGTCATGAAAAACTGTTTTTT
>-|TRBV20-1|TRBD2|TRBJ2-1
CSARDLQRGLNEQFF
TGCAGTGCTAGAGATTTACAGCGGGGGTTGAATGAGCAGTTCTTC
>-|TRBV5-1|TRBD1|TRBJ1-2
CASSFEGAYYGYTF
TGCGCCAGCAGCTTCGAGGGGGCCTACTATGGCTACACCTTC
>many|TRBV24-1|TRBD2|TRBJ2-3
CATSDPRTGSGRAIRGTQYF
TGTGCCACCAGTGACCCCCGGACAGGTAGCGGGAGGGCGATCCGGGGTACGCAGTATTTT
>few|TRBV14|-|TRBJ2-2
CASSLNPALATRTVGELFF
TGTGCCAGCAGCCTGAACCCTGCCCTGGCTACACGGACGGTCGGGGAGCTGTTTTTT
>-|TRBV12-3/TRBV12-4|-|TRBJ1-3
CASGRDGDTIYF
TGTGCCAGCGGACGGGACGGGGACACCATATATTTT
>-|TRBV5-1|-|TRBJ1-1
CASSPTGSGNTEAFF
TGCGCCAGCAGCCCAACAGGGTCCGGGAACACTGAAGCTTTCTTT
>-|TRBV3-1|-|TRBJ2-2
CASSQSLGTGELFF
TGTGCCAGCAGCCAATCTCTGGGGACCGGGGAGCTGTTTTTT
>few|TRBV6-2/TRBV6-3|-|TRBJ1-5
CASSYVPLNSNQPQHF
TGTGCCAGCAGTTACGTCCCCCTCAATAGCAATCAGCCCCAGCATTTT
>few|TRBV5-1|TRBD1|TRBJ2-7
CASSTVDRGINEQYF
TGCGCCAGCAGCACAGTCGACAGGGGGATCAACGAGCAGTACTTC
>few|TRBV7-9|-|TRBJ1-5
CASSASQGDNQPQHF
TGTGCCAGCAGCGCCTCCCAGGGAGACAATCAGCCCCAGCATTTT
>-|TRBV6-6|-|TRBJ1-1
CASSYFDRNTEAFF
TGTGCCAGCAGTTACTTTGACCGGAACACTGAAGCTTTCTTT
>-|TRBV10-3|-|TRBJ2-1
CAISESGARNEQFF
TGTGCCATCAGTGAGTCGGGGGCCAGGAATGAGCAGTTCTTC
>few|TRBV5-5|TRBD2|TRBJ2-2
CASTLGGRTGELFF
TGTGCCAGCACCCTGGGGGGGAGGACCGGGGAGCTGTTTTTT
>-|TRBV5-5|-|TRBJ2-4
CASSSSGGPVKNIQYF
TGTGCCAGCAGCTCTTCGGGCGGTCCGGTAAAAAACATTCAGTACTTC
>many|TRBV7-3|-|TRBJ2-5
CASSQGGQETQYF
TGTGCCAGCAGTCAGGGAGGCCAAGAGACCCAGTACTTC
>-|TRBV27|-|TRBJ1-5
CASSLTGTVSNQPQHF
TGTGCCAGCAGTTTAACCGGGACCGTGAGCAATCAGCCCCAGCATTTT
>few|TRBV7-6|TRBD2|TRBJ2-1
CASSNLAGGKGEQFF
TGTGCCAGCAGCAACCTAGCGGGGGGGAAAGGTGAGCAGTTCTTC
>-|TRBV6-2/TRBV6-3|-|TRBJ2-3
CASRIGTGDTQYF
TGTGCCAGCAGGATAGGGACGGGAGATACGCAGTATTTT
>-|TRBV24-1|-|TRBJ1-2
CATSDPPGGYTF
TGTGCCACCAGTGATCCCCCTGGGGGCTACACCTTC
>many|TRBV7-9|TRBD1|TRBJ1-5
CASSQDRGNQPQHF
TGTGCCAGCAGCCAGGACAGGGGCAATCAGCCCCAGCATTTT